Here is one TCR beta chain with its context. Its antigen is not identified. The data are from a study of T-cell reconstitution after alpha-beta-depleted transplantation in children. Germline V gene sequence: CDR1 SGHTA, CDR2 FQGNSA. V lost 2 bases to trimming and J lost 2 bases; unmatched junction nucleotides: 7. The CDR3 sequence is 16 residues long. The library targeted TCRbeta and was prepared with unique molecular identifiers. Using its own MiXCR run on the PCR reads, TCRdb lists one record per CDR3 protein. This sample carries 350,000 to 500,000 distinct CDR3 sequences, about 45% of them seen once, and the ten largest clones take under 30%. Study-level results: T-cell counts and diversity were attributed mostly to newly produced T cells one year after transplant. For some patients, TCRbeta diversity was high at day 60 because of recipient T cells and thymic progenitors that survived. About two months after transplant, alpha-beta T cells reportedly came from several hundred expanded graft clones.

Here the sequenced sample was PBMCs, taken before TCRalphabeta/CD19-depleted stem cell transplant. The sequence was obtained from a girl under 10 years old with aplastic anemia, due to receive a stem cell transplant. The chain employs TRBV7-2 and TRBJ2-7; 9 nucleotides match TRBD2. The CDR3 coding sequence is TGTGCCAGCAGCTTAATCAGCGGGGGGAAGACCTACGAGCAGTACTTC. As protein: CASSLISGGKTYEQYF.